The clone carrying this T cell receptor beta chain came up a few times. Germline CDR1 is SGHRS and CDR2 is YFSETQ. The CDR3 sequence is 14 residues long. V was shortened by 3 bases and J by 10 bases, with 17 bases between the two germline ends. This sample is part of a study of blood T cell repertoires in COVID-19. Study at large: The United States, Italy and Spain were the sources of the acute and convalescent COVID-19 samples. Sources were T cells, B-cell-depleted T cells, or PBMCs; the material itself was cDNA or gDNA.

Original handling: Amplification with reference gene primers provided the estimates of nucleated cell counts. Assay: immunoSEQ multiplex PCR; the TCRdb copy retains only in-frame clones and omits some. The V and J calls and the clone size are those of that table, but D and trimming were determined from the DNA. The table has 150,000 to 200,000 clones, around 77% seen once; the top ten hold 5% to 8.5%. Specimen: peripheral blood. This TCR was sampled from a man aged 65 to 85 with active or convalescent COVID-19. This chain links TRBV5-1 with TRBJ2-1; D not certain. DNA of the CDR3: TGCGCCAGCAGCTCTTCGGCCCGGATCAGGGAGCAGTTCTTC. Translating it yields CASSSSARIREQFF.